The text below deals with one T cell receptor beta chain. Its antigen has not been determined. Base qualities were left out, and no much larger clone turns up one base away. These data are taken from a study of blood T cell repertoires in COVID-19 (dated by TCRdb to 2018 to 2020). Regarding the research as a whole: The collaborator samples originated in the United States, Italy and Spain and spanned the acute and convalescent phases of COVID-19. The samples were drawn from two sources: the first 160 participants of the ongoing ImmuneRACE study, and 950 to 1,500 subjects contributed by 6 global collaborators. Where available, HLA class I and class II types were taken from metadata supplied by the sample provider and were not determined by assay-based typing. Nearly every sample came with metadata listing a de-identified subject ID, COVID-19 status, age in years and sex. The prospective study material was composed of cDNA or gDNA derived from T cells, B-cell-depleted T cells, or PBMCs. Subjects who had been exposed to COVID-19, were actively infected with it, or had recovered from it provided the deeply sampled blood TCRbeta repertoires that made up the dataset. The repertoires were made available in a free public database intended to serve as a resource for research on the immune response to SARS-CoV-2.

Collaborating institutions collected whole blood in K2EDTA tubes following their own protocols. For TCRbeta analysis, collaborators shipped samples in one of three forms: frozen whole blood, isolated PBMCs, or DNA extracted from either of those sample types. The V and J ends are trimmed by 3 bases and 1 base, leaving 12 bases between them. CDR1 KGHSH and CDR2 LQKENI were looked up in the germline V gene. Its CDR3 holds 15 amino acids, cysteine through phenylalanine. Only CDR3 DNA is held: 45 bases, read in frame from base 1. The investigation overall reported the following: Clinical and demographic metadata were provided uncurated, with the amount varying by source and participant.

TCRbeta CDR3 regions were amplified from genomic DNA using the immunoSEQ Assay, a bias-controlled multiplex PCR. The study's own analysis went as follows. Within the assay, amplification of reference gene primers was used to estimate how many nucleated cells each sample contained. To quantify the absolute abundance of each unique TCRbeta CDR3 rearrangement, sequence reads were collapsed and filtered. For each sample, productive Simpson clonality was calculated as the square root of Simpson's diversity index over productive rearrangements. TCRdb's version of the immuneACCESS table is confined to in-frame rearrangements and falls short of the full clone set. An unresolved V gene accounts for under half of the shortfall where checked; the remainder is of unknown origin. The V and J calls and clone size come from that table; D and trimming were worked out from the DNA. The sample table shows just under 85,000 clones, and 83% are seen once. Under 35% of the sample belongs to the ten largest clones.

This chain joins TRBV18 to TRBJ1-1; no D gene call is confident. The receptor's source is a woman over 75 with acute or convalescent COVID-19. Material for sequencing was peripheral blood. The CDR3: CASSPSSPSNTEAFF. The DNA sequence follows: TGTGCCAGCTCACCTTCTAGCCCTTCGAACACTGAAGCTTTCTTT.